These 7 T cell receptor beta chains were sequenced from one sample in a study of technical replicates of blood from a few donors. Assay: immunoSEQ multiplex PCR; the TCRdb copy retains only in-frame clones and omits some. The repertoire consists of about 84,000 clones, with 95% to 98% occurring once and the leading ten covering approximately 0.14%. The sequencing sample was made of T cells isolated from PBMCs. The receptors were gathered from a human donor in good health.

The rearrangement links TRBV13 to TRBJ2-6, with TRBD2 matching 11 bases. CDR1 is PRHDT and CDR2 is FYEKMQ in the germline V gene (reference sequence). The CDR3 length is 20 residues. The ends lost 4 bases at V and 3 bases at J; junction bases unmatched: 14. DNA for the CDR3: TGTGCCAGCAGCTCCGAAGGACTAGCGGGTGGTGCGGTTGGGGCCAACGTCCTGACTTTC. Protein sequence: CASSSEGLAGGAVGANVLTF.

This rearrangement joins TRBV2 to TRBJ2-7; TRBD1 matches 11 bases. Germline values: CDR1 SNHLY, CDR2 FYNNEI. V shed 3 bases, J shed 4 bases, and the junction held 11 bases outside the gene matches. The CDR3 consists of 17 residues. In nucleotides, the CDR3 is TGTGCCAGCAGTGAGGGCCCTACCGGACAGGGGGCTTACGAGCAGTACTTC. This codes for CASSEGPTGQGAYEQYF. Variable domain in full (rest from reference TRBV2 and TRBJ2-7): EPEVTQTPSHQVTQMGQEVILRCVPISNHLYFYWYRQILGQKVEFLVSFYNNEISEKSEIFDDQFSVERPDGSNFTLKIRSTKLEDSAMYFCASSEGPTGQGAYEQYFGPGTRLTVT.

This chain connects TRBV5-6 to TRBJ1-2; D is ambiguous. This CDR3 spans 18 amino acids. The ends were cut back, 0 bases at V and 6 bases at J, with 24 bases in the middle. The germline V gene encodes CDR1 SGHDT and CDR2 YYEEEE. The DNA for the CDR3 is TGTGCCAGCAGCTTGGAGTCTCTGGGCAGCACACACGTTAATGGCTACACCTTC. Protein product: CASSLESLGSTHVNGYTF. Complete variable domain (other parts from reference TRBV5-6 and TRBJ1-2): DAGVTQSPTHLIKTRGQQVTLRCSPKSGHDTVSWYQQALGQGPQFIFQYYEEEERQRGNFPDRFSGHQFPNYSSELNVNALLLGDSALYLCASSLESLGSTHVNGYTFGSGTRLTVV.

The count of this clone is one. The gene calls are TRBV5-1 and TRBJ2-5, with a tentative D call TRBD1 (5 bases). The CDR3 consists of 15 residues. From germline, CDR1 is SGHRS and CDR2 YFSETQ. Trimming pared 4 bases from V and 5 bases from J, leaving 18 bases between. The CDR3 coding sequence is TGCGCCAGCAGCCCTGGACAAGCGTCCGTGGAGACCCAGTACTTC. It codes for CASSPGQASVETQYF.

V usage is TRBV30 and J usage is TRBJ1-4, with D maybe TRBD1 (6 bases). The CDR3 covers 15 residues. The germline V gene encodes CDR1 GTSNPN and CDR2 SVGIG (reference sequence). Trimming stripped 5 bases from V and 7 bases from J, with 20 bases between. For the CDR3, the DNA is TGTGCCTGGGGACAGATTAGGGGTCTCGGTGAAAAACTGTTTTTT. It codes for CAWGQIRGLGEKLFF.

This chain joins TRBV4-1 and TRBJ1-2, with TRBD1 identical over 8 bases. The J segment lost 2 bases and the V segment lost 3 bases, leaving 17 bases of the junction unmatched. Germline lookup yields CDR1 MGHRA and CDR2 YSYEKL. The CDR3 covers 19 residues. CDR3 region: CASSHTGIRQGKTNYGYTF. The CDR3 nucleotides read TGCGCCAGCAGCCACACGGGGATAAGACAGGGGAAAACAAACTATGGCTACACCTTC.

This chain uses TRBV5-1 with TRBJ2-3; 9 bases match TRBD2. The CDR3 totals 17 residues. From germline, CDR1 is SGHRS and CDR2 YFSETQ. With 6 bases clipped from V and 0 bases from J, the junction kept 11 bases outside the gene matches. The CDR3 loop reads CASKYKASGASTDTQYF. CDR3 nucleotide sequence: TGCGCCAGCAAATATAAGGCTAGCGGGGCTAGCACAGATACGCAGTATTTT.